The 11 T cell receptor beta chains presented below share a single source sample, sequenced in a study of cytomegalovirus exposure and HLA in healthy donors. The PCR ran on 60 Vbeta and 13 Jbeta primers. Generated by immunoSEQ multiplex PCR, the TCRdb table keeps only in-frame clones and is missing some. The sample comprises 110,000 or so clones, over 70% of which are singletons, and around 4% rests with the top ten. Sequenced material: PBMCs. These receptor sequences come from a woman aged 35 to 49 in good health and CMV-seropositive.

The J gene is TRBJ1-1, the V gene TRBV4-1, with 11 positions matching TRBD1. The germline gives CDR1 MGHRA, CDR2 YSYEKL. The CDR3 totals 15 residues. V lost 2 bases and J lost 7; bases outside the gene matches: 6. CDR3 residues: CASSQTAGTGGEAFF. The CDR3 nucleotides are TGCGCCAGCAGCCAAACGGCCGGGACAGGGGGTGAAGCTTTCTTT.

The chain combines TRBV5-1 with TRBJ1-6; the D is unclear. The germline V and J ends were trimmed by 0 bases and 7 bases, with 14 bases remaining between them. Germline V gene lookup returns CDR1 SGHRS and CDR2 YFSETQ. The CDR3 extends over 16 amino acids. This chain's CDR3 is CASSLVGGRTNSPLHF. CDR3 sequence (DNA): TGCGCCAGCAGCTTGGTTGGAGGGAGGACGAATTCACCCCTCCACTTT. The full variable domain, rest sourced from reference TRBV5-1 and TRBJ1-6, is KAGVTQTPRYLIKTRGQQVTLSCSPISGHRSVSWYQQTPGQGLQFLFEYFSETQRNKGNFPGRFSGRQFSNSRSEMNVSTLELGDSALYLCASSLVGGRTNSPLHFGNGTRLTVT.

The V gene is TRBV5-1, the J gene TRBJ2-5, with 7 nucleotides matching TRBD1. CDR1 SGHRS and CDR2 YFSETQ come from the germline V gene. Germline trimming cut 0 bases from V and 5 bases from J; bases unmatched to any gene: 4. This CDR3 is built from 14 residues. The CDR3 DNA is TGCGCCAGCAGCTTGGGACAGGGAAGGGAGACCCAGTACTTC. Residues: CASSLGQGRETQYF.

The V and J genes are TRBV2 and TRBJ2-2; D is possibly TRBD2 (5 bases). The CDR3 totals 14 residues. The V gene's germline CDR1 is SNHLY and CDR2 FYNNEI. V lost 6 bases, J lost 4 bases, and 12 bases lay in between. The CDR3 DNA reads TGTGCCAGCAGGATCGGAGGCCCCACCGGGGAGCTGTTTTTT. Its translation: CASRIGGPTGELFF.

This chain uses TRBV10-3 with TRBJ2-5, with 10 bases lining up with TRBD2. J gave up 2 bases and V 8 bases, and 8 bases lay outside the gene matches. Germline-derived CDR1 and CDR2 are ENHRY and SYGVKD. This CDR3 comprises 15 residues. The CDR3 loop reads CAIRQTSGSQETQYF. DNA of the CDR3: TGTGCCATCCGTCAGACTAGCGGGTCACAAGAGACCCAGTACTTC.

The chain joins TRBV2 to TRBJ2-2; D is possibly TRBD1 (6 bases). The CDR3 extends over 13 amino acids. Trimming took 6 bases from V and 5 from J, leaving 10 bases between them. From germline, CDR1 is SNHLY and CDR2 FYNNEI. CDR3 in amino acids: CASRLQGTGELFF. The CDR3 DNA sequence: TGTGCCAGCAGACTACAGGGTACCGGGGAGCTGTTTTTT. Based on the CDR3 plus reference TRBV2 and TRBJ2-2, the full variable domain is EPEVTQTPSHQVTQMGQEVILRCVPISNHLYFYWYRQILGQKVEFLVSFYNNEISEKSEIFDDQFSVERPDGSNFTLKIRSTKLEDSAMYFCASRLQGTGELFFGEGSRLTVL.

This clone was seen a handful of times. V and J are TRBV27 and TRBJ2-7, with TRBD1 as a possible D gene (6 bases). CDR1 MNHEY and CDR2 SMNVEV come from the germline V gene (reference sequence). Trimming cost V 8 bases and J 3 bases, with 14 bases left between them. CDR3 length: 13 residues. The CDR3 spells CASRMGAFYEQYF. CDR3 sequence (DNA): TGTGCCAGCCGCATGGGGGCCTTCTACGAGCAGTACTTC.

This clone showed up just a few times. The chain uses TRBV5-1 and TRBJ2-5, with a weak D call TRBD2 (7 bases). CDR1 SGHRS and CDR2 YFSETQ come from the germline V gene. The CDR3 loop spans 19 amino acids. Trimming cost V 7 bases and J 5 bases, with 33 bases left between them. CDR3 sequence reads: CASYPGEGWLASRSETQYF. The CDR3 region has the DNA TGCGCCAGCTATCCAGGGGAGGGATGGCTAGCGTCGAGGTCGGAGACCCAGTACTTC. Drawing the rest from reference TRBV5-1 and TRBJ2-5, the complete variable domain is KAGVTQTPRYLIKTRGQQVTLSCSPISGHRSVSWYQQTPGQGLQFLFEYFSETQRNKGNFPGRFSGRQFSNSRSEMNVSTLELGDSALYLCASYPGEGWLASRSETQYFGPGTRLLVL.

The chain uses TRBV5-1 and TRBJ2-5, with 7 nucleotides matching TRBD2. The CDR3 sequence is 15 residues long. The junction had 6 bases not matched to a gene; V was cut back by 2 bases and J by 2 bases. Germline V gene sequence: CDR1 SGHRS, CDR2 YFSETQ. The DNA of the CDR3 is TGCGCCAGCAGCTTCTCGGGAGGTCCTCAAGAGACCCAGTACTTC. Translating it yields CASSFSGGPQETQYF.

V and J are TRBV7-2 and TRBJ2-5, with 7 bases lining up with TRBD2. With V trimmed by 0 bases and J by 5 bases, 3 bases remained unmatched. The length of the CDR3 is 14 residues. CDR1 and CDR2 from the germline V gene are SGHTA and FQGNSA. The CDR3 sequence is CASSLALGGETQYF. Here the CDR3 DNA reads TGTGCCAGCAGCTTAGCGCTCGGGGGGGAGACCCAGTACTTC.

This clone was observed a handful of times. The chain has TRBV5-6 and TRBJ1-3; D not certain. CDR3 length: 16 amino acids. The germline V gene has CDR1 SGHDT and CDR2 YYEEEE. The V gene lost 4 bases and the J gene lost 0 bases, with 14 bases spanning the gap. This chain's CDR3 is CASSLGELSSGNTIYF. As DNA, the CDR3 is TGTGCCAGCAGCCTGGGAGAACTGAGCTCTGGAAACACCATATATTTT.